Sequencing of this T cell receptor (beta chain) was carried out in a study of blood T cell repertoires in COVID-19. Background on the study: COVID-19 samples, acute and convalescent, were from the United States, Italy and Spain. Sources were T cells, B-cell-depleted T cells, or PBMCs; the material itself was cDNA or gDNA.

Authors' analysis steps: For nucleated cells, counts were estimated from reference gene primer amplification. Assay: immunoSEQ multiplex PCR; the TCRdb copy retains only in-frame clones and omits some. V, J and clone size reflect that table, while D and trimming were determined from the DNA. The sample contains approximately 220,000 clones, around 88% of which appear only once. This clone has more than one count but fewer than ten. Germline V CDR1 and CDR2: SNHLY, FYNNEI. The junction had 5 bases not matched to a gene; V was cut back by 1 base and J by 4 bases. The CDR3 contains 15 residues. This receptor was taken from a woman in her forties or fifties with acute or convalescent COVID-19. The chain joins TRBV2 to TRBJ2-5, with 8 positions matching TRBD2. The sample comprised peripheral blood. CDR3 in DNA: TGTGCCAGCAGTGAAGGGCGGGAGGCGGGAGAGACCCAGTACTTC. This translates into CASSEGREAGETQYF.